This note documents a single TCR beta chain sequence. Germline-derived CDR1 and CDR2 are PRHDT and FYEKMQ (reference sequence). The CDR3 length is 15 residues. The ends lost 5 bases at V and 4 bases at J; junction bases unmatched: 7. This specimen belongs to a study of technical replicates of blood from a handful of donors. The table came from immunoSEQ multiplex PCR; TCRdb's copy has only in-frame clones and leaves some out. Found here are more than 65,000 clones, around nine tenths of them singletons; the top ten hold roughly 5%. The clonotype was recovered from a human donor in good health. Some clones in this sample may be carry-over from other donors' samples. The chain employs TRBV13 and TRBJ2-2; 7 bases are a match to TRBD2. What was sequenced was PBMCs. The CDR3, as DNA: TGTGCCAGCAGCCCCAGGACTAGGGGCACCGGGGAGCTGTTTTTT. As protein: CASSPRTRGTGELFF.